These 15 T cell receptor beta chains originate from one sample sequenced in a study of blood T cell repertoires in COVID-19. The table came from immunoSEQ multiplex PCR; TCRdb's copy has only in-frame clones and leaves some out. The table includes 70,000 to 80,000 clones, approximately 87% detected once. Input material: peripheral blood. Receptors originate from a man of 80 years or more in a cohort sampled during active COVID-19.

V is TRBV5-4 and J is TRBJ2-3, with 9 bases lining up with TRBD2. In germline, CDR1 is SGHNT, CDR2 YYREEE (reference sequence). The V and J ends lost 4 bases and 2 bases, in that order; junction bases with no gene match: 2. The CDR3 is made up of 14 amino acids. The CDR3 sequence: CASSGGGATDTQYF. In nucleotides, the CDR3 is TGTGCCAGCAGCGGCGGGGGGGCCACAGATACGCAGTATTTT. Full variable domain (rest looked up from reference TRBV5-4 and TRBJ2-3): ETGVTQSPTHLIKTRGQQVTLRCSSQSGHNTVSWYQQALGQGPQFIFQYYREEENGRGNFPPRFSGLQFPNYSSELNVNALELDDSALYLCASSGGGATDTQYFGPGTRLTVL.

This clone was counted once. This chain links TRBV9 with TRBJ1-2; D gene unclear. CDR3 size: 16 residues. Trimming left V 1 base short and J 1 base short, with 14 bases between. Germline CDR1 reads SGDLS; CDR2 reads YYNGEE. Written as DNA, the CDR3 is TGTGCCAGCAGCGTAAAGAGTCTCGAAGATAACTATGGCTACACCTTC. Translating it yields CASSVKSLEDNYGYTF. The full variable domain, its missing parts supplied by reference TRBV9 and TRBJ1-2, is DSGVTQTPKHLITATGQRVTLRCSPRSGDLSVYWYQQSLDQGLQFLIQYYNGEERAKGNILERFSAQQFPDLHSELNLSSLELGDSALYFCASSVKSLEDNYGYTFGSGTRLTVV.

V gene TRBV10-2 combines with J gene TRBJ2-5; 7 bases match TRBD2. Germline CDR1 reads WSHSY; CDR2 reads SAAADI. V lost 1 base, J lost 5 bases, and 13 bases stayed unmatched. This CDR3 is 17 amino acids long. CDR3 region: CASSEWGPGGGRETQYF. CDR3 sequence (DNA): TGCGCCAGCAGTGAGTGGGGCCCGGGCGGGGGTAGGGAGACCCAGTACTTC.

The gene calls are TRBV9 and TRBJ2-5, with D maybe TRBD1 (6 bases). CDR3 length equals 14 residues. Trimming pared 2 bases from V and 4 bases from J, leaving 12 bases between. Per germline, CDR1 SGDLS and CDR2 YYNGEE. The CDR3 nucleotides read TGTGCCAGCAGCGTTGGGACAAACGTAGAGACCCAGTACTTC. Encoded protein: CASSVGTNVETQYF.

The rearrangement uses TRBV18 and TRBJ1-2; weak D call: TRBD1 (5 bases). Germline CDR1 reads KGHSH; CDR2 reads LQKENI. Trimming cost V 1 base and J 2 bases, with 11 bases left between them. The CDR3 runs to 15 residues. The CDR3 is CASSPLTDSNYGYTF. The DNA for the CDR3 is TGTGCCAGCTCACCACTGACAGATTCGAACTATGGCTACACCTTC.

V and J are TRBV6-2 or TRBV6-3 and TRBJ2-7, with 14 positions matching TRBD2. V was clipped by 6 bases and J by 0 bases; unmatched bases: 16. The CDR3 runs 20 residues. The V gene's germline CDR1 is MNHEY and CDR2 SVGEGT. The CDR3 nucleotides are TGTGCCAGCAGGTACCCCAGGACTAGCGGGGGGTCCGCGAGCTCCTACGAGCAGTACTTC. Its translation is CASRYPRTSGGSASSYEQYF.

The gene calls are TRBV5-1 and TRBJ1-2; no reliable D call. The V and J ends lost 0 bases and 3 bases respectively, with 9 bases between them. The germline V gene has CDR1 SGHRS and CDR2 YFSETQ. This CDR3 is 14 amino acids long. CDR3 loop: CASSLGGVYYGYTF. The DNA for the CDR3 is TGCGCCAGCAGCTTGGGAGGAGTATACTATGGCTACACCTTC.

A word on this clone: Other DNA sequences in the same sample also yield this CDR3. The chain employs TRBV20-1 and TRBJ1-1; possibly TRBD1 for D (6 bases). The ends were cut back, 6 bases at V and 4 bases at J, with 9 bases in the middle. CDR1 DFQATT and CDR2 SNEGSKA come from the germline V gene (reference sequence). This CDR3 comprises 11 residues. The CDR3, as DNA: TGCAGTGCGTACAGGGCCACTGAAGCTTTCTTT. Protein product: CSAYRATEAFF.

CDR3 DNA sequence: TGTGCCATCAGTGAATTGGCAGGGGCTGAAGCTTTCTTT. This translates into CAISELAGAEAFF. The chain joins TRBV10-3 to TRBJ1-1; D may be TRBD1 (6 bases). Trimming cost V 3 bases and J 6 bases, with 11 bases left between them. This CDR3 is built from 13 residues. Germline loops: CDR1 ENHRY, CDR2 SYGVKD.

The chain employs TRBV5-6 and TRBJ1-2, with TRBD1 identical over 10 bases. The J segment lost 5 bases and the V segment lost 3 bases, leaving 10 bases of the junction unmatched. CDR3 length: 16 amino acids. Germline V gives CDR1 SGHDT, CDR2 YYEEEE. CDR3 sequence (DNA): TGTGCCAGCAGCTCGACAGGGGGCCCCGTTTTATATGGCTACACCTTC. This sequence encodes CASSSTGGPVLYGYTF. Filled out from reference TRBV5-6 and TRBJ1-2, the complete variable domain reads DAGVTQSPTHLIKTRGQQVTLRCSPKSGHDTVSWYQQALGQGPQFIFQYYEEEERQRGNFPDRFSGHQFPNYSSELNVNALLLGDSALYLCASSSTGGPVLYGYTFGSGTRLTVV.

The chain has TRBV4-3 and TRBJ2-3; weak D call: TRBD1 (7 bases). Germline V gene lookup returns CDR1 LGHNA and CDR2 YSLEER. V dropped 0 bases and J dropped 4 bases, with 14 bases sitting between them. The CDR3 runs to 16 residues. DNA of the CDR3: TGCGCCAGCAGCCAAGATCCTGGAGGGGGCGCAGATACGCAGTATTTT. Residues: CASSQDPGGGADTQYF.

In DNA, the CDR3 is TGTGCCAGCAGCCACCGACCGGGTGAAGCTTTCTTT. This encodes CASSHRPGEAFF. This rearrangement joins TRBV7-6 to TRBJ1-1; D is undetermined. This CDR3 is built from 12 residues. Germline values: CDR1 SGHVS, CDR2 FNYEAQ. V was shortened by 5 bases and J by 7 bases, with 11 bases between the two germline ends. Looking up the rest from reference TRBV7-6 and TRBJ1-1 gives the full variable domain: GAGVSQSPRYKVTKRGQDVALRCDPISGHVSLYWYRQALGQGPEFLTYFNYEAQQDKSGLPNDRFSAERPEGSISTLTIQRTEQRDSAMYRCASSHRPGEAFFGQGTRLTVV.

CDR3 nucleotide sequence: TGTGCCAGCAGCTTACGGGGGAGACGGAACCCCAGAACTGAAGCTTTCTTT. Translation: CASSLRGRRNPRTEAFF. V is TRBV7-2 and J is TRBJ1-1, with a possible D match to TRBD1 (5 bases). The germline V and J ends were trimmed by 2 bases and 5 bases, with 21 bases remaining between them. Per germline, CDR1 SGHTA and CDR2 FQGNSA. This CDR3 comprises 17 residues.

This chain joins TRBV6-5 and TRBJ1-1; the match to TRBD1 covers 9 bases. This CDR3 contains 14 residues. Germline CDR1 reads MNHEY; CDR2 reads SVGAGI. V lost 6 bases, J lost 1 base, and 3 bases stayed unmatched. CDR3 sequence (DNA): TGTGCCAGCAGACAGGGGGCAGGGAACACTGAAGCTTTCTTT. Its protein product is CASRQGAGNTEAFF.

The V gene is TRBV13, the J gene TRBJ1-6; the match to TRBD1 covers 9 bases. Germline V lookup: CDR1 PRHDT, CDR2 FYEKMQ (reference sequence). The CDR3 consists of 17 residues. With 2 bases clipped from V and 7 bases from J, the junction kept 9 bases outside the gene matches. DNA for the CDR3: TGTGCCAGCAGCTTATCCTCCCTCGACAGGGGGAATTCACCCCTCCACTTT. Protein sequence: CASSLSSLDRGNSPLHF.